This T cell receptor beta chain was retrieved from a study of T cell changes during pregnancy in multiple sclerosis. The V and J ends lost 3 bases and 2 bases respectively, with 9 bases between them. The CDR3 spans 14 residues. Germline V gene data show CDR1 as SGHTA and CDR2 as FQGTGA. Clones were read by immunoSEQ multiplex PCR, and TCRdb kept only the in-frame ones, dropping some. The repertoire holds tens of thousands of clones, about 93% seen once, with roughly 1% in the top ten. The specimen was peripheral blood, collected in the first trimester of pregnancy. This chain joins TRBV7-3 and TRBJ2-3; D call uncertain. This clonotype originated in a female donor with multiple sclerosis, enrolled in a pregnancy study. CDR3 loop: CASSFGSNTDTQYF. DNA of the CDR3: TGTGCCAGCAGCTTCGGGTCTAACACAGATACGCAGTATTTT.